The 20 T cell receptor beta chains below were found in one sample sequenced in a study of Graves' ophthalmopathy and Graves' hyperthyroidism. Investigators amplified TCR beta CDR3 regions from RNA transcripts. A first-round RT-PCR used HTBI primers, followed by a second-round multiplex PCR. MiXCR, run by TCRdb on the multiplex PCR reads, gives a single entry per CDR3 protein. Here the sample spans hundreds of thousands of distinct CDR3 sequences, roughly 21% being singletons. Sequencing was carried out using peripheral blood. The receptors stem from a woman between 18 and 29 years old with stable Graves' hyperthyroidism.

In this sample, this clonotype turned up many times. The genes are TRBV28 and TRBJ2-7, with 9 nucleotides matching TRBD1. J was trimmed by 2 bases and V by 5 bases; bases with no gene match: 7. This CDR3 is 15 amino acids long. Germline CDR1 reads MDHEN; CDR2 reads SYDVKM. The CDR3 DNA sequence: TGTGCCAGCAGTGCAACTGGACAGGGGCCCTACGAGCAGTACTTC. Protein sequence: CASSATGQGPYEQYF. Looking up the rest from reference TRBV28 and TRBJ2-7 gives the full variable domain: DVKVTQSSRYLVKRTGEKVFLECVQDMDHENMFWYRQDPGLGLRLIYFSYDVKMKEKGDIPEGYSVSREKKERFSLILESASTNQTSMYLCASSATGQGPYEQYFGPGTRLTVT.

In this sample, this clonotype turned up many times. J is TRBJ2-5 and V is TRBV28; tentative D call: TRBD1 (6 bases). Deletions cut 3 bases from V and 5 bases from J, with 16 bases between. Germline V lookup: CDR1 MDHEN, CDR2 SYDVKM. CDR3 length equals 15 residues. Written as DNA, the CDR3 is TGTGCCAGCAGTTTGCCTTTGGGGGCCGGGGAGACCCAGTACTTC. The encoded protein is CASSLPLGAGETQYF.

The chain is built from TRBV6-5 and TRBJ2-3; no reliable D call. Between the trimmed V and J ends, which lost 4 bases and 0 bases, there was a span of 8 bases. The CDR3 runs to 14 residues. Germline CDR1 is MNHEY and CDR2 is SVGAGI. CDR3 coding DNA: TGTGCCAGCAGTTTCGTGACTAGCACAGATACGCAGTATTTT. Amino acids: CASSFVTSTDTQYF.

This clonotype was counted ten times or more. The CDR3 loop is CATSDSGQGVGPQHF. The CDR3 bases are TGTGCCACCAGTGATTCGGGACAGGGGGTAGGGCCCCAGCATTTT. The chain has TRBV24-1 and TRBJ1-5; 11 bases match TRBD1. V shed 2 bases and J 9 bases; nucleotides not matched to a gene: 5. Per the germline V gene, CDR1 is KGHDR and CDR2 is SFDVKD. This CDR3 comprises 15 residues.

This clonotype was observed at least ten times. This chain links TRBV20-1 with TRBJ2-7; a weak D match, TRBD2 (5 bases). The length of the CDR3 is 15 residues. The germline V gene has CDR1 DFQATT and CDR2 SNEGSKA (reference sequence). Trimming removed 6 bases from V and 1 base from J, with 19 bases in between. For the CDR3, the DNA is TGCAGTGCAAAAAATACCCCGCCGGGGTCCTACGAGCAGTACTTC. As protein: CSAKNTPPGSYEQYF.

This chain connects TRBV12-3 or TRBV12-4 to TRBJ1-6; possible D gene TRBD1, 6 bases. Trimming stripped 6 bases from V and 5 bases from J, with 14 bases between. The CDR3 length is 15 residues. For the CDR3, the DNA is TGTGCCAGCAGCCACACCGGGACACATAATTCACCCCTCCACTTT. Its protein product is CASSHTGTHNSPLHF.

This clonotype was seen many times. The rearrangement uses TRBV18 and TRBJ2-7; D is uncertain. Germline V gene sequence: CDR1 KGHSH, CDR2 LQKENI. Trimming took 0 bases from V and 4 from J, leaving 10 bases between them. The CDR3 covers 14 residues. The CDR3 DNA reads as TGTGCCAGCTCACCACCGTGGGAAGAATACGAGCAGTACTTC. This gives the protein CASSPPWEEYEQYF.

This clonotype was observed many times. The V gene is TRBV2, the J gene TRBJ1-5, with D perhaps matching TRBD1 (6 bases). Germline V gives CDR1 SNHLY, CDR2 FYNNEI. The CDR3 extends over 13 amino acids. Between the trimmed V and J ends, which lost 7 bases and 5 bases, there was a span of 12 bases. Written as DNA, the CDR3 is TGTGCCAGCATGTGGGGGCGCGATCAGCCCCAGCATTTT. Translated: CASMWGRDQPQHF.

This clonotype was seen at least ten times. At one boundary the junction diverges from the germline segment, which might be a read error. The chain has TRBV9 and TRBJ1-1; 9 bases agree with TRBD1. CDR1 is SGDLS, CDR2 YYNGEE, per germline. This CDR3 region has 14 residues. Written as DNA, the CDR3 is TGTGCCGGCAGCGAGACAGGGGGGCGGACTGAAGCTTTCTTT. This sequence encodes CAGSETGGRTEAFF.

This clonotype was recorded many times. The chain combines TRBV24-1 with TRBJ2-5; D tentatively fits TRBD1 or TRBD2 (5 bases each). The CDR3 length is 15 residues. Trimming cost V 3 bases and J 5 bases, with 15 bases left between them. The germline gives CDR1 KGHDR, CDR2 SFDVKD. The CDR3 nucleotides are TGTGCCACCAGTGATCCCGGGACCCCAGGGGAGACCCAGTACTTC. Translation gives CATSDPGTPGETQYF.

This clonotype was observed many times. V usage is TRBV10-3 and J usage is TRBJ2-7, with D possibly TRBD1 on 5 matching bases. The CDR3 is 15 residues long. Germline V lookup: CDR1 ENHRY, CDR2 SYGVKD. V was clipped by 3 bases and J by 0 bases, with 12 bases between them. The CDR3 DNA follows: TGTGCCATCAGTGATGGGGCGCTTTCCTCCTACGAGCAGTACTTC. Translating it yields CAISDGALSSYEQYF.

This clonotype came up once. The chain links TRBV6-1 to TRBJ2-7; D is perhaps TRBD1 (6 bases). The V gene's germline CDR1 is MNHNS and CDR2 SASEGT. This CDR3 is 13 amino acids long. With 8 bases removed from V and 3 bases from J, the gap between germline ends came to 14 bases. The CDR3 DNA is TGTGCCAGCCGTGGACCAGGGGTCTACGAGCAGTACTTC. It specifies CASRGPGVYEQYF.

This clonotype has just a few counts. The chain is built from TRBV11-2 and TRBJ2-4, with unresolved D. V was clipped by 4 bases and J by 11 bases, with 12 bases between them. CDR1 and CDR2 from the germline V gene are SGHAT and FQNNGV. This CDR3 contains 12 residues. CDR3 sequence (DNA): TGTGCCAGCAGCTCCGTTGTTTTCGTTCAGTACTTC. Its translation is CASSSVVFVQYF.

In its sample, this clonotype was seen many times. V and J are TRBV27 and TRBJ1-2; D may be TRBD1 (5 bases). The CDR3 loop spans 14 amino acids. Looked up from germline, CDR1 is MNHEY and CDR2 is SMNVEV (reference sequence). The V end was cut by 3 bases, the J end by 4 bases, with 12 bases between. The CDR3 DNA reads TGTGCCAGCAGTTTTGGACCAGGGCCCTATGGCTACACCTTC. Amino acids: CASSFGPGPYGYTF.

This clonotype was seen repeatedly, ten times or more. This rearrangement joins TRBV11-1 to TRBJ1-1; D not certain. The germline CDR1 and CDR2 sequences are SGHAT and FQDESV (reference sequence). The V end lost 5 bases, the J end lost 8 bases, and 15 bases lay between the germline ends. This CDR3 region has 13 residues. In DNA form, the CDR3 reads TGTGCCAGCAGCGCCGAGGCCAGTGCAGAAGCTTTCTTT. Its protein is CASSAEASAEAFF. The full variable domain, completed using reference TRBV11-1 and TRBJ1-1, is EAEVAQSPRYKITEKSQAVAFWCDPISGHATLYWYRQILGQGPELLVQFQDESVVDDSQLPKDRFSAERLKGVDSTLKIQPAELGDSAMYLCASSAEASAEAFFGQGTRLTVV.

This clonotype was seen many times. The V call is TRBV20-1, the J call TRBJ1-5; D gene ambiguous. The V and J ends lost 1 base and 0 bases respectively, with 10 bases between them. CDR1 and CDR2 (germline): DFQATT, SNEGSKA (reference sequence). This CDR3 region has 15 residues. In DNA form, the CDR3 reads TGCAGTGCTAGAGTGGAGACCCATAGCAATCAGCCCCAGCATTTT. Protein product: CSARVETHSNQPQHF.

Comments on this clonotype: One junction end does not reproduce the germline sequence, and a read error may be involved. The chain is built from TRBV6-2 or TRBV6-3 and TRBJ2-4; 8 bases agree with TRBD2. Germline V CDR1 and CDR2: MNHEY, SVGEGT. This CDR3 has 17 amino acids. CDR3 sequence (DNA): TGTGCCAGCAGTTTCGCTACTAGCGGCGTAGCCAAAAACATTAAGTACTTC. Residues: CASSFATSGVAKNIKYF.

This clonotype was detected ten times or more. One end of the junction varies from germline; a read error may be responsible. V gene TRBV5-1 combines with J gene TRBJ2-4; D gene unclear. CDR1 is SGHRS, CDR2 YFSETQ, per germline. This CDR3 is 12 amino acids long. The CDR3 nucleotides are TGCGCGAGCACAGACCGAGTTAACATTCAGTACTTC. It encodes CASTDRVNIQYF.

This clonotype has a count of ten or more. This chain connects TRBV6-1 to TRBJ2-5; possibly TRBD2 for D (5 bases). The CDR3 totals 12 residues. Germline CDR1 reads MNHNS; CDR2 reads SASEGT. The germline V and J ends were trimmed by 9 bases and 4 bases, with 12 bases remaining between them. CDR3 DNA sequence: TGTGCCAGTCACGGGGTAGGAGAGACCCAGTACTTC. This codes for CASHGVGETQYF.

The J gene is TRBJ2-1, the V gene TRBV10-3; 7 nucleotides match TRBD2. CDR1 is ENHRY, CDR2 SYGVKD, per germline. V gave up 4 bases and J gave up 6 bases; unmatched junction bases: 12. The CDR3 has 16 amino acids. In DNA form, the CDR3 reads TGTGCCATCAGTGGGGGGGGGAGCGGACCCCTCAATGAGCAGTTCTTC. It encodes CAISGGGSGPLNEQFF.